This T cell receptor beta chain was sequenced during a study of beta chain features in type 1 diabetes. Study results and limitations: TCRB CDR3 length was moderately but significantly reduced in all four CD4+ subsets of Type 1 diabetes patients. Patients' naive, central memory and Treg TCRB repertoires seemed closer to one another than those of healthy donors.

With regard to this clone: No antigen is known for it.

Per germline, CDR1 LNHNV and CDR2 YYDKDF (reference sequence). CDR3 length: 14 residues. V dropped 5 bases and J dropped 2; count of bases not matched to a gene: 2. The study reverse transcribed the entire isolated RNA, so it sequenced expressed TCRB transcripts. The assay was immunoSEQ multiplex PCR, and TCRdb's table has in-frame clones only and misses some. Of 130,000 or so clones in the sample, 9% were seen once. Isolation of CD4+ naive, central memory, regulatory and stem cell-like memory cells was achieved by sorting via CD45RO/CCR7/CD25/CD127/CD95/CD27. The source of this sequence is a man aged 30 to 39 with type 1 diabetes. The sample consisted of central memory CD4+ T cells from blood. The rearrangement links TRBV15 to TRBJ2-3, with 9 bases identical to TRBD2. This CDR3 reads CATSGGGDTDTQYF. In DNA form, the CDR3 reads TGTGCCACCAGCGGCGGGGGGGACACAGATACGCAGTATTTT. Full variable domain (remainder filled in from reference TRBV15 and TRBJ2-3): DAMVIQNPRYQVTQFGKPVTLSCSQTLNHNVMYWYQQKSSQAPKLLFHYYDKDFNNEADTPDNFQSRRPNTSFCFLDIRSPGLGDTAMYLCATSGGGDTDTQYFGPGTRLTVL.